This T cell receptor beta chain was retrieved from a study of shared T cell receptors in the human thymus. TCRdb's copy holds only in-frame clones and misses some; the assay was immunoSEQ multiplex PCR. Of hundreds of thousands of clones in the sample, approximately 87% were seen once. Losses at the gene ends were 2 bases for V and 4 bases for J; bases not matched to a gene: 6. Germline V CDR1 and CDR2: MDHEN, SYDVKM. This CDR3 is 16 amino acids long. This sample was also put to use in a study of human thymus T cells. Turning to that study: Donation came from healthy Finnish infants having corrective surgery for congenital heart defects. From resections taken during corrective heart surgery, the thymus tissue was obtained. Thymic repertoires of unrelated individuals were reported in related research to overlap highly.

This chain links TRBV28 with TRBJ2-2, with 8 bases that match TRBD2. Sample: thymocytes. The receptor's source is a boy younger than two with a congenital heart defect. The CDR3 nucleotides read TGTGCCAGCAGTTTAGAGGGACTAGTCCCCACCGGGGAGCTGTTTTTT. Its translation is CASSLEGLVPTGELFF.